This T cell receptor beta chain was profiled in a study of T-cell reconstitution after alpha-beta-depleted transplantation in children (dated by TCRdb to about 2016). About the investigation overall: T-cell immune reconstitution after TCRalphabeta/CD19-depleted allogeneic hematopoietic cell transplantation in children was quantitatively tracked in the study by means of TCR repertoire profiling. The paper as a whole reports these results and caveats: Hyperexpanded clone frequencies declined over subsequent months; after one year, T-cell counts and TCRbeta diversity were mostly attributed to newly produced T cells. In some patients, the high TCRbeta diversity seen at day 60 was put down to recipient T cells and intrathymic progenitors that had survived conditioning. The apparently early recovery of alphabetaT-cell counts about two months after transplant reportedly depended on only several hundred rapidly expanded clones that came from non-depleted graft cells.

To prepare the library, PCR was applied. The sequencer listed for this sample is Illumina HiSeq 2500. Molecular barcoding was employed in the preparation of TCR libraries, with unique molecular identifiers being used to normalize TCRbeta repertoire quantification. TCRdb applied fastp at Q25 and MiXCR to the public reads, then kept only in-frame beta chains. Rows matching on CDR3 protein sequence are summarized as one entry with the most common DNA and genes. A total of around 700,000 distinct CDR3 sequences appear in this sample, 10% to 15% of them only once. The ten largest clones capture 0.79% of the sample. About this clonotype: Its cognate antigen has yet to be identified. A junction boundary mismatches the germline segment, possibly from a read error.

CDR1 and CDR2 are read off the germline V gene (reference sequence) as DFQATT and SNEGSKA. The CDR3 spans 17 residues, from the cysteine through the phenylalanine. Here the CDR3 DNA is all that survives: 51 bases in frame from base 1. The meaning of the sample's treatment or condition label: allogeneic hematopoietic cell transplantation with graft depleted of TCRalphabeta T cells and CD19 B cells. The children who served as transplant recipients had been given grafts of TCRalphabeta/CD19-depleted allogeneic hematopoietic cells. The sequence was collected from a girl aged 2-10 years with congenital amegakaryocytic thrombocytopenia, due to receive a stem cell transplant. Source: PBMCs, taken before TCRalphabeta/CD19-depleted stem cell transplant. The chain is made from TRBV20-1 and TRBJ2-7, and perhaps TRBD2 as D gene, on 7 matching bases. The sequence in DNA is TGCTGTGCTAGAGATGGGGGGGGCTCCCCATCCCCCTACGAGCAGTACTTC. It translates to CCARDGGGSPSPYEQYF.